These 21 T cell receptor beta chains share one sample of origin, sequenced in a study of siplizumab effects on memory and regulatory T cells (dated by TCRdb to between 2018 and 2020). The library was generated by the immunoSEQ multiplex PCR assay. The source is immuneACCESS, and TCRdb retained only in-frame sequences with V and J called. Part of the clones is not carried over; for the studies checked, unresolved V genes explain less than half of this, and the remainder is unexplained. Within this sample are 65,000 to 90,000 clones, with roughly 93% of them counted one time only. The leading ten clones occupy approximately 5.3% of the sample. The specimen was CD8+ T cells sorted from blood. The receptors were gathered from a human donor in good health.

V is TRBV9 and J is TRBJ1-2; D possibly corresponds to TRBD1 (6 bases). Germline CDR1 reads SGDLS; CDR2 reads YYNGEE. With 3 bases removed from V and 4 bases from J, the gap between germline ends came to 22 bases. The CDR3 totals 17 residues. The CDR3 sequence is CASSDPAGTQGSYGYTF. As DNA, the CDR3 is TGTGCCAGCAGCGATCCAGCCGGGACACAAGGGAGCTATGGCTACACCTTC. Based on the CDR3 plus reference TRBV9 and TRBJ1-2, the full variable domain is DSGVTQTPKHLITATGQRVTLRCSPRSGDLSVYWYQQSLDQGLQFLIQYYNGEERAKGNILERFSAQQFPDLHSELNLSSLELGDSALYFCASSDPAGTQGSYGYTFGSGTRLTVV.

CDR3 nucleotide sequence: TGTGCCAGCAGTTACTCGGGGGGGCCATTAGGCTACACCTTC. Protein: CASSYSGGPLGYTF. This chain joins TRBV6-5 and TRBJ1-2; a weak D match, TRBD1 (6 bases). V was pared by 0 bases and J by 8 bases, with 13 bases between. This CDR3 has 14 amino acids. The V gene's germline CDR1 is MNHEY and CDR2 SVGAGI.

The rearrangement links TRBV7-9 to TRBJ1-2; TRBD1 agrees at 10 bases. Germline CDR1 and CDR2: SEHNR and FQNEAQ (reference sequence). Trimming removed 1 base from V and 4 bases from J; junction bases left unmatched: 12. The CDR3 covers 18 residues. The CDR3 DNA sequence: TGTGCCAGCAGCTTAGTAGGAGCCGGGACAGGGGCCTTCTATGGCTACACCTTC. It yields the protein CASSLVGAGTGAFYGYTF.

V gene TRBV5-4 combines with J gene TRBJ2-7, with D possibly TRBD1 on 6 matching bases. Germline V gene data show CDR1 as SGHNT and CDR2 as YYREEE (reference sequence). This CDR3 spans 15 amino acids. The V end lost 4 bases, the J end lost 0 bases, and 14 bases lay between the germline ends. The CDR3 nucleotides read TGTGCCAGCAGCCCCCGGACAGAGAGCTCCTACGAGCAGTACTTC. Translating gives CASSPRTESSYEQYF.

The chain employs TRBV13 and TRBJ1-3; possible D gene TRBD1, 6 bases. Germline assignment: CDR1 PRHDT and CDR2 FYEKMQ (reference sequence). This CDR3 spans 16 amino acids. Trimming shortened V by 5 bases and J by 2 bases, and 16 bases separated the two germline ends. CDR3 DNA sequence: TGTGCCAGCAGCATAGTTCAAACAGGGCCTGGAAACACCATATATTTT. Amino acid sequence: CASSIVQTGPGNTIYF.

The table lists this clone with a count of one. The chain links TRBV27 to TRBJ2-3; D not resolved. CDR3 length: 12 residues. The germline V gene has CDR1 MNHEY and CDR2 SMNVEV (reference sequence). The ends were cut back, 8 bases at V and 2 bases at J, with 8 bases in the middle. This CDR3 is CASSHLTDTQYF. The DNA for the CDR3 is TGTGCCAGCTCTCACCTCACAGATACGCAGTATTTT.

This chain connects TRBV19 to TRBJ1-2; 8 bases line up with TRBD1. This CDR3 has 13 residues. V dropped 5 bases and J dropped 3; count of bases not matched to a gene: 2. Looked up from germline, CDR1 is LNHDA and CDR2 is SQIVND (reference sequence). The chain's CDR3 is CASSSGGDYGYTF. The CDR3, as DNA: TGTGCCAGTAGTTCAGGGGGCGACTATGGCTACACCTTC.

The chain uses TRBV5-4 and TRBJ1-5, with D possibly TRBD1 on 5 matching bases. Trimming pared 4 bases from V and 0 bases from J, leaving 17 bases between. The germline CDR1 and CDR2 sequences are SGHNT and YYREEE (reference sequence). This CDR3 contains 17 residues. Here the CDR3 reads CASSPQNRKYSNQPQHF. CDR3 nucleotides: TGTGCCAGCAGCCCCCAAAACAGGAAATATAGCAATCAGCCCCAGCATTTT.

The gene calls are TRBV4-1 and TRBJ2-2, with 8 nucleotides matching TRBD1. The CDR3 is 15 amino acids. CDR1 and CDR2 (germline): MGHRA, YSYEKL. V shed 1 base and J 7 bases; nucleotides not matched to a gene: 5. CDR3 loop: CASSQARGLYGELFF. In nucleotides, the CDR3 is TGCGCCAGCAGCCAAGCCAGGGGGCTTTACGGGGAGCTGTTTTTT.

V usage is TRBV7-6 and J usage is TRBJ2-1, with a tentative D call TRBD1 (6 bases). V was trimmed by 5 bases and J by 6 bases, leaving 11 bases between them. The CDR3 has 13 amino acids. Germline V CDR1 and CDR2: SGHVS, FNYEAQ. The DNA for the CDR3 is TGTGCCAGCAGCACCCCCAGGGGCAATGAGCAGTTCTTC. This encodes CASSTPRGNEQFF.

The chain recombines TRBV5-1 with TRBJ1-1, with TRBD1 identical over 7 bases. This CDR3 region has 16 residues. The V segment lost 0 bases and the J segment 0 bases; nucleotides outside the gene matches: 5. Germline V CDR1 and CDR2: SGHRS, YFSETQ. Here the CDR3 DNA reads TGCGCCAGCAGCTTGGCTCAAGACAGGGTGAACACTGAAGCTTTCTTT. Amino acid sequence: CASSLAQDRVNTEAFF.

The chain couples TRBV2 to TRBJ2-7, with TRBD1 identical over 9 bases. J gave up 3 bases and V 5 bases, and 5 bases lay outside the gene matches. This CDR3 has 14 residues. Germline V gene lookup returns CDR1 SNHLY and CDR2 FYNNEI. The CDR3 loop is CASSKRDRDYEQYF. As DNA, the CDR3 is TGTGCCAGCAGTAAACGGGACAGGGACTACGAGCAGTACTTC.

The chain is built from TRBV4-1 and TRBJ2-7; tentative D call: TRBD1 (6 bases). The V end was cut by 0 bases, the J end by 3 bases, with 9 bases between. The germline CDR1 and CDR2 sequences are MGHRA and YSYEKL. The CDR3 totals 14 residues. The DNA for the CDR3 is TGCGCCAGCAGCCAAGATGCCAGGGGCTACGAGCAGTACTTC. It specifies CASSQDARGYEQYF.

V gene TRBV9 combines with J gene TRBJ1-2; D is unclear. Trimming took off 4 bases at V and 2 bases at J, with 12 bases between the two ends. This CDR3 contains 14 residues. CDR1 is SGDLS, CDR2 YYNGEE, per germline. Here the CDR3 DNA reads TGTGCCAGCAGCCCGATAGAATCAAACTATGGCTACACCTTC. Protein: CASSPIESNYGYTF.

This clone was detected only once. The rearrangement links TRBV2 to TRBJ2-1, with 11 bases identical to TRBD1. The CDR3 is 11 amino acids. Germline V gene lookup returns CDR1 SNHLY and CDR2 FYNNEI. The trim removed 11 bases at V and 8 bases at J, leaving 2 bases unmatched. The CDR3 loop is CAGQGAYEQFF. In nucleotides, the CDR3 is TGTGCCGGACAGGGGGCCTATGAGCAGTTCTTC.

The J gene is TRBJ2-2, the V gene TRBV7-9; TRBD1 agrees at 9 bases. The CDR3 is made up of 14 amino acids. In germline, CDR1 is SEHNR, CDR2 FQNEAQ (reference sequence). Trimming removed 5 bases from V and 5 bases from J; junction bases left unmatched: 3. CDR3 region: CASSPGQGTGELFF. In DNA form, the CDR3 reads TGTGCCAGCAGCCCAGGACAGGGGACCGGGGAGCTGTTTTTT. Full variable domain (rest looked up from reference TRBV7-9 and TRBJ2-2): DTGVSQNPRHKITKRGQNVTFRCDPISEHNRLYWYRQTLGQGPEFLTYFQNEAQLEKSRLLSDRFSAERPKGSFSTLEIQRTEQGDSAMYLCASSPGQGTGELFFGEGSRLTVL.

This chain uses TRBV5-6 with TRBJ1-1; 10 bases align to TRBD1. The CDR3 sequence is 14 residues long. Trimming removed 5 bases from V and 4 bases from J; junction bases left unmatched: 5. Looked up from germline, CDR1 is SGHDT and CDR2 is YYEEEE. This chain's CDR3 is CASRTGQGFTEAFF. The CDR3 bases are TGTGCCAGCAGAACGGGACAGGGGTTCACTGAAGCTTTCTTT.

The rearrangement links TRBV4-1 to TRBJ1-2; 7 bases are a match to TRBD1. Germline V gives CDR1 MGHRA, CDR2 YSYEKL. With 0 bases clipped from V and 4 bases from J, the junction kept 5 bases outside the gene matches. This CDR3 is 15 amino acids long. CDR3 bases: TGCGCCAGCAGCCAAGATCCAGGGACAGCCTATGGCTACACCTTC. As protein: CASSQDPGTAYGYTF.

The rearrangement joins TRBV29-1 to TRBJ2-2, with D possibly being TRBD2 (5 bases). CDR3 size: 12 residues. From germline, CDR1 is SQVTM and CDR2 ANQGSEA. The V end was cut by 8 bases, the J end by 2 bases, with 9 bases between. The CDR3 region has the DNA TGCAGCCTACTAGTTAACACCGGGGAGCTGTTTTTT. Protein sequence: CSLLVNTGELFF.

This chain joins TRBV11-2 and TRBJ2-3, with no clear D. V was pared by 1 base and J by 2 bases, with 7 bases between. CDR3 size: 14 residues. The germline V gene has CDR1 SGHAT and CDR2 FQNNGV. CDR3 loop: CASSLGGATDTQYF. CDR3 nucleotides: TGTGCCAGCAGCTTAGGAGGTGCCACAGATACGCAGTATTTT.

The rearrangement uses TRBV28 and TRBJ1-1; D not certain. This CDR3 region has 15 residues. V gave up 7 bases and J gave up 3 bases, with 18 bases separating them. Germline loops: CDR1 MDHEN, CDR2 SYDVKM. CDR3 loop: CASIPPGESYTEAFF. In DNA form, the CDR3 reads TGTGCCAGCATCCCTCCCGGGGAAAGCTACACTGAAGCTTTCTTT. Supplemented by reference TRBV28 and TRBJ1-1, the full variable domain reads DVKVTQSSRYLVKRTGEKVFLECVQDMDHENMFWYRQDPGLGLRLIYFSYDVKMKEKGDIPEGYSVSREKKERFSLILESASTNQTSMYLCASIPPGESYTEAFFGQGTRLTVV.